This TCR beta chain emerged from a study of naive and memory T cell subsets. The beta constant-region primer was an equimolar mix of two oligonucleotides covering TRBC1 and TRBC2. The cDNA 3' end received a ligated single-stranded oligonucleotide carrying the SP2 primer and a 12-nucleotide UMI. TCRdb fed the UMI-ligation and nested PCR reads into MiXCR, producing one record per CDR3 protein. Altogether around 27,000 distinct CDR3 sequences are present, around a tenth being singletons, with the ten largest covering about 15%. Trimming pared 5 bases from V and 5 bases from J, leaving 15 bases between. The CDR3 is 13 residues long. Germline assignment: CDR1 DFQATT and CDR2 SNEGSKA (reference sequence).

The chain links TRBV20-1 to TRBJ2-5; maybe TRBD2 (5 bases). This receptor was obtained from a human donor in good health. Material for sequencing was effector memory CD4+ T cells from blood. Documented subset: effector memory, CD45RA- CD27-. CDR3 coding DNA: TGCAGTGCTCCGAGCGGAATCAGGGAGACCCAGTACTTC. This encodes CSAPSGIRETQYF.